Presented here are 10 T cell receptor beta chains from one specimen sequenced in a study of OX40 agonist ivuxolimab in advanced cancers. Only in-frame clones appear in the TCRdb table, and some are missing; sequencing was by immunoSEQ multiplex PCR. The top ten hold around 0.96% of the sample, which has 60,000 to 90,000 clones, 88% seen once. The source material was CD4+ or CD8+ T cells sorted from blood, sampled in a trial of the OX40 agonist ivuxolimab. The receptor set was obtained from an adult with an advanced solid tumor such as melanoma, head and neck, liver or kidney cancer.

V is TRBV28 and J is TRBJ2-5; D is perhaps TRBD1 (5 bases). CDR1 and CDR2 from the germline V gene are MDHEN and SYDVKM. V lost 5 bases and J lost 5, with 18 bases in between. The CDR3 runs to 15 residues. CDR3 loop: CASSLPGRTGETQYF. CDR3 nucleotides: TGTGCCAGCAGTCTCCCCGGACGTACAGGCGAGACCCAGTACTTC.

This chain uses TRBV4-2 with TRBJ2-7; 7 nucleotides match TRBD1. V trimming: 1 base; J trimming: 1 base; junction bases outside the gene matches: 4. Germline CDR1 reads LGHNA; CDR2 reads YNFKEQ. The CDR3 is 15 residues long. This CDR3 is CASSQVGDRSYEQYF. The CDR3, as DNA: TGTGCCAGCAGCCAAGTTGGGGACAGATCCTACGAGCAGTACTTC.

The rearrangement uses TRBV4-1 and TRBJ2-7; TRBD1 matches at 9 bases. The CDR3 has 14 residues. Germline V gene sequence: CDR1 MGHRA, CDR2 YSYEKL. V dropped 4 bases and J dropped 4; count of bases not matched to a gene: 5. DNA for the CDR3: TGCGCCAGCAGCCGCCGGGACAGGGATTACGAGCAGTACTTC. Translation gives CASSRRDRDYEQYF.

The chain couples TRBV7-9 to TRBJ2-7; 9 nucleotides agree with TRBD2. There are 14 residues in the CDR3. J gave up 0 bases and V 5 bases, and 2 bases lay outside the gene matches. The germline gives CDR1 SEHNR, CDR2 FQNEAQ (reference sequence). CDR3 region: CASSRGGGSYEQYF. CDR3 DNA: TGTGCCAGCAGCCGCGGGGGGGGCTCCTACGAGCAGTACTTC.

The CDR3 bases are TGTGCCAGCAGTGCGACACCGGGGAGAGGCCGGGGCGTGACCCAGTACTTC. Protein sequence: CASSATPGRGRGVTQYF. The chain joins TRBV25-1 to TRBJ2-5; D could derive from TRBD1 or TRBD2 (5 bases each). Trimming removed 4 bases from V and 7 bases from J, with 25 bases in between. Germline assignment: CDR1 MGHDK and CDR2 SYGVNS. The CDR3 has 17 residues.

This chain links TRBV28 with TRBJ1-2; D is perhaps TRBD1 (5 bases). Germline V CDR1 and CDR2: MDHEN, SYDVKM. This CDR3 has 13 amino acids. The germline V and J ends were trimmed by 3 bases and 4 bases, with 9 bases remaining between them. CDR3 bases: TGTGCCAGCAGTTTTACAGGTCCCTATGGCTACACCTTC. Translating it yields CASSFTGPYGYTF.

The chain employs TRBV29-1 and TRBJ1-1, with a weak D call TRBD1 (6 bases). V was pared by 5 bases and J by 3 bases, with 16 bases between. Germline V gives CDR1 SQVTM, CDR2 ANQGSEA. The CDR3 sequence is 14 residues long. The CDR3 loop is CSVSTGGSDTEAFF. As DNA, the CDR3 is TGCAGCGTTTCGACAGGAGGGTCGGACACTGAAGCTTTCTTT.

The chain has TRBV5-1 and TRBJ2-2; 8 bases line up with TRBD2. This CDR3 has 17 amino acids. The germline CDR1 and CDR2 sequences are SGHRS and YFSETQ. After removal of 4 bases from V and 0 bases from J, the junction contained 8 bases not matched to a gene. CDR3 region: CASSRSVSGANTGELFF. CDR3 nucleotide sequence: TGCGCCAGCAGCCGATCCGTTAGCGGGGCGAACACCGGGGAGCTGTTTTTT.

This clone has only one observation. The CDR3 is CASSLNPSTNTGELFF. Written as DNA, the CDR3 is TGTGCCAGCAGCTTAAACCCATCAACGAACACCGGGGAGCTGTTTTTT. The chain employs TRBV5-5 and TRBJ2-2; D not resolved. Looked up from germline, CDR1 is SGHKS and CDR2 is YYEKEE (reference sequence). With 2 bases removed from V and 0 bases from J, the gap between germline ends came to 11 bases. The CDR3 contains 16 residues.

This sequence joins TRBV5-4 and TRBJ1-2; the D is unclear. Germline V CDR1 and CDR2: SGHNT, YYREEE (reference sequence). There are 13 residues in the CDR3. V was pared by 2 bases and J by 4 bases, with 9 bases between. As DNA, the CDR3 is TGTGCCAGCAGCTTAGGCGGCACCTATGGCTACACCTTC. Amino acid sequence: CASSLGGTYGYTF.